A single sample is the source of the 8 T cell receptor beta chains below, sequenced in a study of cytotoxic CD8 clonotypes in ibrutinib-treated CLL. The method was immunoSEQ multiplex PCR; TCRdb's version includes in-frame clones alone and lacks a portion of them. This table holds 55,000 to 80,000 clones, approximately 62% found once. Here the sequenced sample was PBMCs, taken after 12 months of ibrutinib treatment. Receptors originate from a human donor with chronic lymphocytic leukemia.

The chain employs TRBV29-1 and TRBJ1-1, with TRBD1 identical over 8 bases. CDR1 is SQVTM, CDR2 ANQGSEA, per germline. With V trimmed by 6 bases and J by 3 bases, 15 bases remained unmatched. The CDR3 totals 16 residues. CDR3 DNA: TGCAGCGTGGGAAAGGACAGGGTATATCGGGACACTGAAGCTTTCTTT. This translates into CSVGKDRVYRDTEAFF.

This clone was seen a few times. This rearrangement joins TRBV27 to TRBJ2-7; TRBD2 matches at 13 bases. This CDR3 is 17 amino acids long. Per germline, CDR1 MNHEY and CDR2 SMNVEV (reference sequence). Trimming cost V 3 bases and J 5 bases; bases outside gene matches: 10. In nucleotides, the CDR3 is TGTGCCAGCAGTTTTCTCCGACCTGGACTAGCGGGAGACGAGCAGTACTTC. Translated: CASSFLRPGLAGDEQYF.

The rearrangement joins TRBV18 to TRBJ1-1; D might be TRBD1 (5 bases). Germline CDR1 is KGHSH and CDR2 is LQKENI. The CDR3 length is 13 residues. Trimming stripped 2 bases from V and 6 bases from J, with 10 bases between. Written as DNA, the CDR3 is TGTGCCAGCTCACCAAAGGGACGACCTGAAGCTTTCTTT. As protein: CASSPKGRPEAFF.

This clone was seen only a few times. CDR3 in DNA: TGTGCCAGCAGCGGCAGGACGAACTATGGCTACACCTTC. Protein: CASSGRTNYGYTF. The chain joins TRBV14 to TRBJ1-2; D ambiguous. This CDR3 is built from 13 residues. Between the trimmed V and J ends, which lost 5 bases and 2 bases, there was a span of 9 bases. The germline gives CDR1 SGHDN, CDR2 FVKESK.

The chain combines TRBV5-6 with TRBJ1-1; D unclear. The CDR3 consists of 16 residues. Germline V CDR1 and CDR2: SGHDT, YYEEEE. V was pared by 0 bases and J by 0 bases, with 12 bases between. CDR3 region: CASSLVDLIMNTEAFF. CDR3 bases: TGTGCCAGCAGCTTGGTGGATCTCATCATGAACACTGAAGCTTTCTTT.

V gene TRBV5-1 combines with J gene TRBJ2-1; D perhaps matches TRBD1 (5 bases). V was shortened by 3 bases and J by 9 bases, with 10 bases between the two germline ends. The germline gives CDR1 SGHRS, CDR2 YFSETQ. This CDR3 is built from 12 residues. The CDR3 DNA reads TGCGCCAGCAGCTCGCATAGGGGTGAGCAGTTCTTC. As protein: CASSSHRGEQFF.

This clone was detected only a few times. CDR3 DNA sequence: TGTGCCAGCATTGGAGCGCACAGGGGACACACAGATACGCAGTATTTT. Translation gives CASIGAHRGHTDTQYF. The chain links TRBV6-6 to TRBJ2-3, with TRBD1 identical over 7 bases. Germline V CDR1 and CDR2: MNHNY, SVGAGI (reference sequence). The junction had 12 bases not matched to a gene; V was cut back by 7 bases and J by 2 bases. The CDR3 spans 16 residues.

This clone was seen at least ten times. The V call is TRBV4-2, the J call TRBJ2-2; 8 bases align to TRBD2. The germline gives CDR1 LGHNA, CDR2 YNFKEQ. The CDR3 extends over 17 amino acids. V was pared by 1 base and J by 1 base, with 5 bases of the junction left unmatched. The CDR3 DNA follows: TGTGCCAGCAGCCAAGTGCTAACTAGCGGGAACACCGGGGAGCTGTTTTTT. Residues: CASSQVLTSGNTGELFF.